This T cell receptor (beta chain) was observed in a study of cytomegalovirus exposure and HLA in healthy donors. Study observations and caveats: According to a later analysis, donors in an Asian-associated ancestry cluster reportedly had fewer N-insertions than the roughly 630-donor mean. A list of 150 or so TCR beta chains associated with cytomegalovirus was given.

Use of 60 Vbeta and 13 Jbeta primers characterized the PCR. The assay was immunoSEQ multiplex PCR, and TCRdb's table has in-frame clones only and misses some. The repertoire holds approximately 160,000 clones, with 76% as singletons. A word on this clone: Its antigen is not identified.

Material for sequencing was PBMCs. This TCR was sampled from a female donor in good health and CMV-seronegative.

CDR3 bases: TGTGCCAGCAGCTTAGAGCGAGCGGACGAGCAGTACTTC. It yields the protein CASSLERADEQYF. The rearrangement uses TRBV11-2 and TRBJ2-7; TRBD2 might be the D (5 bases). V gave up 0 bases and J gave up 5 bases, with 8 bases separating them. CDR1 SGHAT and CDR2 FQNNGV come from the germline V gene. The length of the CDR3 is 13 residues.